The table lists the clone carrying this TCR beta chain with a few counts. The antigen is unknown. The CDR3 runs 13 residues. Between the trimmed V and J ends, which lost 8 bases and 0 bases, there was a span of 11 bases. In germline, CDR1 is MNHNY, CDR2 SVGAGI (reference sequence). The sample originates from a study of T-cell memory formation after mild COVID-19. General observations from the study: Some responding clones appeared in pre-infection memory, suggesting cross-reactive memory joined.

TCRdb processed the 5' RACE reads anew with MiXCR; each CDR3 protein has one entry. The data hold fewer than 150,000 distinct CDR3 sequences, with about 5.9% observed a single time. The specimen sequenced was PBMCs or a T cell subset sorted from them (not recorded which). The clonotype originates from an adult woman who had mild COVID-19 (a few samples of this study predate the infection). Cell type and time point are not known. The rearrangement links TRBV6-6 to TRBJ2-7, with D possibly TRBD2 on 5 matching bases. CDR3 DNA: TGTGCCAGCCTCGGACTCAACTCCTACGAGCAGTACTTC. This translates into CASLGLNSYEQYF.